This TCR beta chain was sequenced in a study of blood T cell repertoires in COVID-19. Authors' analysis steps: From reference gene primer amplification, estimates of nucleated cell counts were derived. Generated by immunoSEQ multiplex PCR, the TCRdb table keeps only in-frame clones and is missing some. The DNA was the basis for D and trimming; V, J and clone size are from that table. The sample has some 120,000 clones, about 85% seen once. V shed 0 bases and J 8 bases; nucleotides not matched to a gene: 10. This CDR3 has 17 amino acids. Per the germline V gene, CDR1 is SGHRS and CDR2 is YFSETQ. The chain joins TRBV5-1 to TRBJ2-1; 11 bases align to TRBD2. The sequenced material came from peripheral blood. The clonotype comes from a man in his forties or fifties with acute or convalescent COVID-19. The CDR3 bases are TGCGCCAGCAGCTTGGATGGGACTAGCGGCCGAGGGGATGAGCAGTTCTTC. Translating it yields CASSLDGTSGRGDEQFF.